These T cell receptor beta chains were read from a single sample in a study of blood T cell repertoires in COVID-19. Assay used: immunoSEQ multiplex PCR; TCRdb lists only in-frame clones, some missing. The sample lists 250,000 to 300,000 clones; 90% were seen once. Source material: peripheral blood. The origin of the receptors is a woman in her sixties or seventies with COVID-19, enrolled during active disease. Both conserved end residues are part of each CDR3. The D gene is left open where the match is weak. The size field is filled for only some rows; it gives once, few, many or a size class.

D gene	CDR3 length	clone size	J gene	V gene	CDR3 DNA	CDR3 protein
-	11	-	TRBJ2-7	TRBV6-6	TGTGCCAGCAGTCCCCTAAACGAGCAGTACTTC	CASSPLNEQYF
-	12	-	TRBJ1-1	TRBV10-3	TGTGCCATCAGGAACATGAACACTGAAGCTTTCTTT	CAIRNMNTEAFF
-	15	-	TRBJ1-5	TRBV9	TGTGCCAGCAGCGTAGAGGGACATAGCAATCAGCCCCAGCATTTT	CASSVEGHSNQPQHF
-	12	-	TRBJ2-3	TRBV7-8	TGTGCCAGCAGCCCGCAGGGAGATACGCAGTATTTT	CASSPQGDTQYF
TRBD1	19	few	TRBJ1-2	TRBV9	TGTGCCAGCAGCGCTAGATTTTACAGGGGTCTAGATGATAACTATGGCTACACCTTC	CASSARFYRGLDDNYGYTF
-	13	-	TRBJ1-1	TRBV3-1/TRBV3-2	TGTGCCAGCAGCCAAGGCGGATGGACTGAAGCTTTCTTT	CASSQGGWTEAFF
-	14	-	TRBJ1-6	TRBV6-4	TGTGCCAGCGCGGCCCAAGGCCAGAATTCACCCCTCCACTTT	CASAAQGQNSPLHF
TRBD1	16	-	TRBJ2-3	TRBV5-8	TGTGCCAGCAGCTCATCGACAGGGGGCAGGGCAGATACGCAGTATTTT	CASSSSTGGRADTQYF
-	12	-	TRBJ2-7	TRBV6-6	TGTGCCAGCAGCTCACAGGGCTACGAGCAGTACTTC	CASSSQGYEQYF
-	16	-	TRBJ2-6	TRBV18	TGTGCCAGCTCACCCCTAGTGGTGAGAGGGGCCAACGTCCTGACTTTC	CASSPLVVRGANVLTF
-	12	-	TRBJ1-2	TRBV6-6	TGTGCCAGCAGACCGGACGGAGGGGGCTACACCTTC	CASRPDGGGYTF
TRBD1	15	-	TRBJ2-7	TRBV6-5	TGTGCCAGCTGCCCGGGACAGGGGGGGTCCTACGAGCAGTACTTC	CASCPGQGGSYEQYF
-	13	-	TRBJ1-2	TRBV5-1	TGCGCCAGCAGCTTCGCTACAGCCGATGTCTACACCTTC	CASSFATADVYTF
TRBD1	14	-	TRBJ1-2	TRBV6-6	TGTGCCAGCAGGCCGACAGGGGAGAACTATGGCTACACCTTC	CASRPTGENYGYTF
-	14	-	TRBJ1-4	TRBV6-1	TGTGCCAGCAGTGAACAGCTAGTGAATGAAAAACTGTTTTTT	CASSEQLVNEKLFF
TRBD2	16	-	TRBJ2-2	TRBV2	TGTGCCAGCAGCATCCTAGCGGGGGGGCCTGCCGGGGAGCTGTTTTTT	CASSILAGGPAGELFF
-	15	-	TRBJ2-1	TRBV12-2	TGTGCAAGTCGCGAGGAGCGGGGTTCCTACAATGAGCAGTTCTTC	CASREERGSYNEQFF
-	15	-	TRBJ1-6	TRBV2	TGTGCCAGCAAAGGTCTCGGGGGGGCGAATTCACCCCTCCACTTT	CASKGLGGANSPLHF
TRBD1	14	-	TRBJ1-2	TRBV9	TGTGCCAGCAGCGCCCGACAGGGATCCTATGGCTACACCTTC	CASSARQGSYGYTF
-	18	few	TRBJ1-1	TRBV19	TGTGCCAGTAGGGACACGAGAGGCCACTTTACCATGAACACTGAAGCTTTCTTT	CASRDTRGHFTMNTEAFF
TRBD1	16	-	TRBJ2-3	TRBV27	TGTGCCAGCAGCACCAACAGGGGTAAAGGCGCAGATACGCAGTATTTT	CASSTNRGKGADTQYF
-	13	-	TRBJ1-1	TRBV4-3	TGCGCCAGCAGTCCCGTCGCCGGCACTGAAGCTTTCTTT	CASSPVAGTEAFF
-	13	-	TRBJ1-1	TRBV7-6	TGTGCCAGCGGGACACTGCCGGGCACTGAAGCTTTCTTT	CASGTLPGTEAFF
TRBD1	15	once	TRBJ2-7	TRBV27	TGTGCCAGCAGTTTGGGACAGCCCAACTACTACGAGCAGTACTTC	CASSLGQPNYYEQYF
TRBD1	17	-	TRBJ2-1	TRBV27	TGTGCCAGCAGTTTACGAGGTGGGACAGGGGCGGGCAATGAGCAGTTCTTC	CASSLRGGTGAGNEQFF
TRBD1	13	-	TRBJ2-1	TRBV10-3	TGTGCCATCGCGGGACAGGGGTGGCATGAGCAGTTCTTC	CAIAGQGWHEQFF
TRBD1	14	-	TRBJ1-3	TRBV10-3	TGTGCCATCAGTGCGTCAGGGGGTCGAAACACCATATATTTT	CAISASGGRNTIYF
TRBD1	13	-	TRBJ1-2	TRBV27	TGTGCCAGCGGGAACAGGGGGCTTTATGGCTACACCTTC	CASGNRGLYGYTF
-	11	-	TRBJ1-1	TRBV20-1	TGCAGTGCTAGATTAGCCACTGAAGCTTTCTTT	CSARLATEAFF
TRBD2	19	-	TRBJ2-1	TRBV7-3	TGTGCCAGCAGCTTAACCTGGACCGGGACTAGCGGGGGATACAATGAGCAGTTCTTC	CASSLTWTGTSGGYNEQFF
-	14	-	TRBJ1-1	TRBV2	TGTGCTTCCCGTGTCGGAGAGGTGAGCACTGAAGCTTTCTTT	CASRVGEVSTEAFF
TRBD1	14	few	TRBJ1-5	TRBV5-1	TGCGCCAGCAGCTTAACAGGGGGGAATCAGCCCCAGCATTTT	CASSLTGGNQPQHF
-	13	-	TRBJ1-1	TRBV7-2	TGTGCCAGCACCCTCGACAGTTTCGCTGAAGCTTTCTTT	CASTLDSFAEAFF
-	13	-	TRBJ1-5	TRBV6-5	TGTGCCAGCAGCAGGGTCTCCAATCAGCCCCAGCATTTT	CASSRVSNQPQHF
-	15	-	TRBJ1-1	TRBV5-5	TGTGCCAGCAGCTTGGTCCAGGGAACCAACACTGAAGCTTTCTTT	CASSLVQGTNTEAFF
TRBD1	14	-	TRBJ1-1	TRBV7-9	TGTGCCAGCAGCTCCAGGGACAGGCCGACTGAAGCTTTCTTT	CASSSRDRPTEAFF
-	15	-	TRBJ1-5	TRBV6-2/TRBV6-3	TGTGCCAGCAGTTACTTGTGGGGAGAAGATCAGCCCCAGCATTTT	CASSYLWGEDQPQHF
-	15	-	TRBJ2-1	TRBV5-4	TGTGCCAGCAGCTTGGGTTCGGGCTCCTACAATGAGCAGTTCTTC	CASSLGSGSYNEQFF
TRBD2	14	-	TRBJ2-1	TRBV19	TGTGCCAGGCCGCGGGGGGGCCGGCGCAATGAGCAGTTCTTC	CARPRGGRRNEQFF
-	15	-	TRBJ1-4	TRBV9	TGTGCCAGCAGCGTAGGAGGGAGGGCTAATGAAAAACTGTTTTTT	CASSVGGRANEKLFF
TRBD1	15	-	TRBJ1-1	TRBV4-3	TGCGCCAGCAGCCAAGAAGGGGACAGCTACACTGAAGCTTTCTTT	CASSQEGDSYTEAFF